One and the same sample provided the 9 T cell receptor beta chains below, sequenced in a study of CD8 T cells in ankylosing spondylitis. TCRdb itself ran the 5' RACE reads through MiXCR, one entry per CDR3 protein. This table has 700,000 or so distinct CDR3 sequences, roughly 19% appearing once. No antigens are known for them. Points from the study as a whole: Ankylosing spondylitis blood appeared to carry a characteristic TCR beta motif of roughly eight highly homologous variants.

Source material: blood, either unsorted or a sorted T cell fraction (not recorded which). These receptors came from a male donor with ankylosing spondylitis.

This clonotype was observed a few times. The CDR3 here is CATSDTDTQYF. The CDR3 DNA reads as TGTGCCACCTCGGACACAGATACGCAGTATTTT. The V call is TRBV24-1, the J call TRBJ2-3, with D hard to call. The CDR3 runs to 11 residues. The ends were cut back, 9 bases at V and 2 bases at J, with 5 bases in the middle. Looked up from germline, CDR1 is KGHDR and CDR2 is SFDVKD.

This clonotype was seen a handful of times. The chain couples TRBV7-2 to TRBJ1-4; perhaps TRBD1 as D (6 bases). This CDR3 is 14 amino acids long. Trimming shortened V by 5 bases and J by 5 bases, and 12 bases separated the two germline ends. Germline V lookup: CDR1 SGHTA, CDR2 FQGNSA. This CDR3 is CASSPDRNNEKLFF. The CDR3 region has the DNA TGTGCCAGCAGCCCAGACAGGAACAATGAAAAACTGTTTTTT.

The rearrangement links TRBV7-9 to TRBJ2-6; possibly TRBD2 for D (6 bases). The germline CDR1 and CDR2 sequences are SEHNR and FQNEAQ (reference sequence). With 5 bases removed from V and 4 bases from J, the gap between germline ends came to 18 bases. The CDR3 has 17 residues. The CDR3 sequence: CASSLGELALGANVLTF. CDR3 sequence (DNA): TGTGCCAGCAGCCTCGGGGAACTAGCTCTCGGGGCCAACGTCCTGACTTTC. Based on the CDR3 plus reference TRBV7-9 and TRBJ2-6, the full variable domain is DTGVSQNPRHKITKRGQNVTFRCDPISEHNRLYWYRQTLGQGPEFLTYFQNEAQLEKSRLLSDRFSAERPKGSFSTLEIQRTEQGDSAMYLCASSLGELALGANVLTFGAGSRLTVL.

The chain couples TRBV7-2 to TRBJ2-5, with no clear D. The CDR3 has 14 amino acids. Between the trimmed V and J ends, which lost 5 bases and 1 base, there was a span of 11 bases. Germline V CDR1 and CDR2: SGHTA, FQGNSA. In nucleotides, the CDR3 is TGTGCCAGCAGCCGATCCCGGCTCCAAGAGACCCAGTACTTC. Amino acids: CASSRSRLQETQYF.

The chain employs TRBV9 and TRBJ2-1, with D perhaps matching TRBD2 (5 bases). The germline gives CDR1 SGDLS, CDR2 YYNGEE. This CDR3 has 18 amino acids. V lost 2 bases and J 3 bases, leaving 21 bases between the germline ends. The chain's CDR3 is CASSVPRLGYRGYNEQFF. The CDR3 bases are TGTGCCAGCAGCGTCCCCCGCCTGGGATATCGGGGCTACAATGAGCAGTTCTTC.

The rearrangement joins TRBV6-1 to TRBJ1-2; 11 nucleotides agree with TRBD1. With 4 bases clipped from V and 4 bases from J, the junction kept 2 bases outside the gene matches. Germline values: CDR1 MNHNS, CDR2 SASEGT. This CDR3 is built from 14 residues. The CDR3 DNA sequence: TGTGCCAGCAGTGGGACAGGGGGCGGCTATGGCTACACCTTC. Translating it yields CASSGTGGGYGYTF.

This clonotype was detected only a few times. V is TRBV4-1 and J is TRBJ2-3; 10 bases fit TRBD1. This CDR3 spans 15 amino acids. V lost 4 bases to trimming and J lost 8 bases; unmatched junction nucleotides: 9. CDR1 is MGHRA and CDR2 is YSYEKL in the germline V gene. CDR3: CASSPPPDRGSTQYF. CDR3 nucleotide sequence: TGCGCCAGCAGCCCGCCCCCGGACAGGGGGAGTACGCAGTATTTT.

This clonotype was detected ten times or more. This chain uses TRBV27 with TRBJ2-3, with a possible D match to TRBD2 (6 bases). The CDR3 has 14 residues. Germline CDR1 reads MNHEY; CDR2 reads SMNVEV (reference sequence). The germline V and J ends were trimmed by 6 bases and 2 bases, with 12 bases remaining between them. CDR3 sequence reads: CASSLGGATDTQYF. In DNA form, the CDR3 reads TGTGCCAGCAGCTTAGGAGGGGCCACAGATACGCAGTATTTT.

The chain carries TRBV11-2 and TRBJ2-1; tentatively, D is TRBD2 (5 bases). The CDR3 contains 17 residues. The V end lost 1 base, the J end lost 1 base, and 14 bases lay between the germline ends. The germline V gene encodes CDR1 SGHAT and CDR2 FQNNGV. Here the CDR3 DNA reads TGTGCCAGCAGCTTAGGGGTCGGCCCGGGGTCCTACAATGAGCAGTTCTTC. Protein: CASSLGVGPGSYNEQFF.